This entry lists 19 T cell receptor beta chains sequenced from one sample in a study of radiotherapy plus CTLA-4 blockade in lung cancer (dated by TCRdb to 2017 to 2018). The method behind the library was the immunoSEQ multiplex PCR assay. Here the immuneACCESS table is served through TCRdb, limited to in-frame sequences with V and J called. Missing clones are a known gap in these copies; in checked studies unresolved V genes cover under half, and the rest lacks a known reason. This sample is represented by tens of thousands of clones; 85% of them were singletons. The ten most abundant clones make up roughly 26% of the sample. This material consisted of peripheral blood, taken from a patient treated with radiotherapy plus ipilimumab. Every receptor here comes from a human donor with non-small cell lung cancer whose response to radiotherapy plus ipilimumab could not be evaluated.

The chain carries TRBV2 and TRBJ1-5; possibly TRBD1 for D (6 bases). CDR1 is SNHLY, CDR2 FYNNEI, per germline. The CDR3 is 16 amino acids. V gave up 4 bases and J gave up 0 bases, with 13 bases separating them. In DNA, the CDR3 is TGTGCCAGCAGTGTACCGGGACAAATTAGCAATCAGCCCCAGCATTTT. Its translation is CASSVPGQISNQPQHF.

CDR3 coding DNA: TGTGCCAGCAGTACAGGGTTTAGAGAGACCCAGTACTTC. Protein product: CASSTGFRETQYF. This rearrangement joins TRBV2 to TRBJ2-5; TRBD1 might be the D (6 bases). V gave up 5 bases and J gave up 4 bases, with 11 bases separating them. The CDR3 contains 13 residues. Germline loops: CDR1 SNHLY, CDR2 FYNNEI.

The V and J genes are TRBV15 and TRBJ2-7; a possible D gene is TRBD2 (6 bases). Trimming shortened V by 5 bases and J by 3 bases, and 11 bases separated the two germline ends. Germline CDR1 reads LNHNV; CDR2 reads YYDKDF (reference sequence). The CDR3 is 13 amino acids. Here the CDR3 DNA reads TGTGCCACCAGCCTAGCGACACGCTACGAGCAGTACTTC. The encoded protein is CATSLATRYEQYF.

The gene calls are TRBV28 and TRBJ1-5, with 7 bases fitting TRBD1. The ends lost 3 bases at V and 7 bases at J; junction bases unmatched: 6. Germline values: CDR1 MDHEN, CDR2 SYDVKM. This CDR3 comprises 14 residues. As DNA, the CDR3 is TGTGCCAGCAGTTTGACAGGGTTGAGACAGCCCCAGCATTTT. Its translation is CASSLTGLRQPQHF.

The J gene is TRBJ1-1, the V gene TRBV6-5, with D unclear. Trimming removed 2 bases from V and 0 bases from J, with 7 bases in between. Germline V gene sequence: CDR1 MNHEY, CDR2 SVGAGI. The CDR3 covers 14 residues. The CDR3 DNA follows: TGTGCCAGCAGTTACGGCACTATGAACACTGAAGCTTTCTTT. It codes for CASSYGTMNTEAFF.

This rearrangement joins TRBV10-3 to TRBJ2-1, with a tentative D call TRBD1 (5 bases). This CDR3 has 15 amino acids. The V and J ends lost 0 bases and 4 bases respectively, with 10 bases between them. The germline gives CDR1 ENHRY, CDR2 SYGVKD. CDR3: CAISESPTVYNEQFF. The CDR3 DNA follows: TGTGCCATCAGTGAGTCGCCGACAGTTTACAATGAGCAGTTCTTC.

The gene calls are TRBV7-8 and TRBJ1-5, with a weak D call TRBD1 (6 bases). Deletions cut 2 bases from V and 3 bases from J, with 11 bases between. Germline V CDR1 and CDR2: SGHVS, FQNEAQ. CDR3 length: 15 residues. CDR3 bases: TGTGCCAGCAGCTTATCGGGGGGCCACAATCAGCCCCAGCATTTT. Protein: CASSLSGGHNQPQHF.

This chain uses TRBV6-5 with TRBJ2-7, with D maybe TRBD1 (6 bases). The CDR3 is made up of 16 amino acids. CDR1 is MNHEY, CDR2 SVGAGI, per germline. The germline V and J ends were trimmed by 2 bases and 0 bases, with 14 bases remaining between them. CDR3 residues: CASSYGPRTVSYEQYF. As DNA, the CDR3 is TGTGCCAGCAGTTACGGCCCCCGGACAGTCTCCTACGAGCAGTACTTC.

V gene TRBV28 combines with J gene TRBJ2-7; possible D gene TRBD1, 6 bases. The CDR3 contains 14 residues. With 1 base removed from V and 4 bases from J, the gap between germline ends came to 11 bases. Germline-derived CDR1 and CDR2 are MDHEN and SYDVKM. The chain's CDR3 is CASSLFRGSYEQYF. In DNA, the CDR3 is TGTGCCAGCAGTTTATTCAGGGGAAGTTACGAGCAGTACTTC.

The chain joins TRBV4-3 to TRBJ2-5; maybe TRBD1 (5 bases). Trimming took 5 bases from V and 5 from J, leaving 12 bases between them. CDR1 LGHNA and CDR2 YSLEER come from the germline V gene. CDR3 length: 13 residues. The CDR3 sequence: CASSTAAGETQYF. The CDR3 bases are TGCGCCAGCAGCACGGCGGCAGGGGAGACCCAGTACTTC.

This chain uses TRBV6-4 with TRBJ2-2, with no clear D. CDR1 is MRHNA and CDR2 is SNTAGT in the germline V gene. The CDR3 sequence is 13 residues long. V was clipped by 6 bases and J by 2 bases, with 7 bases between them. The CDR3 nucleotides are TGTGCCAGCAGGGAGCCTAACACCGGGGAGCTGTTTTTT. Translating it yields CASREPNTGELFF.

This clone was seen a few times. The V gene is TRBV18, the J gene TRBJ1-2, with 7 bases matching TRBD1. This CDR3 is 14 amino acids long. The V segment lost 6 bases and the J segment 4 bases; nucleotides outside the gene matches: 8. CDR1 KGHSH and CDR2 LQKENI come from the germline V gene. The CDR3 is CASSQKGAGYGYTF. CDR3 bases: TGTGCCAGCTCGCAAAAGGGGGCTGGCTATGGCTACACCTTC.

J is TRBJ2-1 and V is TRBV27; D is unresolved. The CDR3 spans 11 residues. The V end lost 5 bases, the J end lost 8 bases, and 7 bases lay between the germline ends. CDR1 and CDR2 from the germline V gene are MNHEY and SMNVEV (reference sequence). The CDR3 DNA reads as TGTGCCAGCAGTCAGTATCATGAGCAGTTCTTC. Protein product: CASSQYHEQFF.

This clone has a handful of counts. The chain links TRBV2 to TRBJ2-1, with 9 bases identical to TRBD2. The CDR3 is 15 amino acids. V was clipped by 6 bases and J by 3 bases; unmatched bases: 6. CDR1 and CDR2 from the germline V gene are SNHLY and FYNNEI. Here the CDR3 reads CASSAASGIYNEQFF. CDR3 bases: TGTGCCAGCAGCGCGGCTAGCGGGATCTACAATGAGCAGTTCTTC.

The V and J genes are TRBV19 and TRBJ1-2; D possibly corresponds to TRBD1 (6 bases). CDR3 length equals 15 residues. V was cut by 0 bases and J by 5 bases, with 13 bases left in between. Per germline, CDR1 LNHDA and CDR2 SQIVND (reference sequence). As DNA, the CDR3 is TGTGCCAGTAGTATAGATAGGACAGCTACTTATGGCTACACCTTC. It codes for CASSIDRTATYGYTF.

This sequence joins TRBV7-2 and TRBJ1-1; D is unclear. V dropped 3 bases and J dropped 3 bases, with 8 bases sitting between them. The CDR3 covers 13 residues. CDR1 is SGHTA, CDR2 FQGNSA, per germline. CDR3 region: CASSFAADTEAFF. DNA for the CDR3: TGTGCCAGCAGCTTCGCAGCGGACACTGAAGCTTTCTTT.

This sequence joins TRBV10-3 and TRBJ1-1; D ambiguous. Germline CDR1 reads ENHRY; CDR2 reads SYGVKD. V shed 0 bases and J shed 5 bases, with 7 bases lying between them. The CDR3 runs 13 residues. The CDR3 sequence: CAISESSGTEAFF. The CDR3 bases are TGTGCCATCAGTGAGTCTTCGGGGACTGAAGCTTTCTTT.

V usage is TRBV7-2 and J usage is TRBJ1-2; 8 bases agree with TRBD1. V was clipped by 0 bases and J by 4 bases; unmatched bases: 1. Germline assignment: CDR1 SGHTA and CDR2 FQGNSA. CDR3 length: 14 amino acids. The CDR3: CASSLAGTGYGYTF. In DNA form, the CDR3 reads TGTGCCAGCAGCTTAGCTGGGACAGGCTATGGCTACACCTTC.

The chain employs TRBV5-1 and TRBJ1-4, with D uncertain. The germline gives CDR1 SGHRS, CDR2 YFSETQ. The CDR3 length is 15 residues. V was trimmed by 0 bases and J by 10 bases, leaving 16 bases between them. Written as DNA, the CDR3 is TGCGCCAGCAGCTTGGCCCAGAGTAGCCGTGGAAAACTGTTTTTT. It yields the protein CASSLAQSSRGKLFF.